Listed here are 22 T cell receptor beta chains from one sample, sequenced in a study of T-cell memory formation after mild COVID-19. A single record per CDR3 protein comes from TCRdb applying MiXCR to the 5' RACE reads. The sample lists about 100,000 distinct CDR3 sequences; 11% were seen once. Sequencing was performed on PBMCs or a T cell subset sorted from them (not recorded which). The source is a man aged 18 to 29 who had mild COVID-19 (a few samples of this study predate the infection). Cell type and time point are not known.

This chain joins TRBV5-1 and TRBJ2-1, with 9 bases lining up with TRBD1. Germline assignment: CDR1 SGHRS and CDR2 YFSETQ. CDR3 size: 13 residues. V lost 5 bases, J lost 5 bases, and 2 bases stayed unmatched. The CDR3 region has the DNA TGCGCCAGCAGTCGACAGGGGGACAATGAGCAGTTCTTC. It specifies CASSRQGDNEQFF.

The genes are TRBV7-9 and TRBJ2-4; a possible D gene is TRBD2 (5 bases). This CDR3 contains 16 residues. The germline V gene has CDR1 SEHNR and CDR2 FQNEAQ (reference sequence). Trimming cost V 6 bases and J 3 bases, with 18 bases left between them. CDR3 sequence (DNA): TGTGCCAGCAGTCCTACGAGAGGGCCGGTCAAAAACATTCAGTACTTC. Encoded protein: CASSPTRGPVKNIQYF.

This clonotype was detected a few times. The DNA of the CDR3 is TGCGCCAGCAGCCAGTCCCGATTCGGCGGGACTGAAGCTTTCTTT. Amino acid sequence: CASSQSRFGGTEAFF. The rearrangement joins TRBV4-3 to TRBJ1-1; D ambiguous. The CDR3 consists of 15 residues. Germline V gives CDR1 LGHNA, CDR2 YSLEER. V lost 3 bases, J lost 5 bases, and 16 bases lay in between.

This clonotype was detected a few times. V is TRBV7-2 and J is TRBJ2-7, with D hard to call. Trimming left V 5 bases short and J 2 bases short, with 10 bases between. The CDR3 runs 13 residues. Germline loops: CDR1 SGHTA, CDR2 FQGNSA. In nucleotides, the CDR3 is TGTGCCAGCAGCCCCCGAAGCACCTACGAGCAGTACGTC. It codes for CASSPRSTYEQYV.

In its sample, this clonotype was seen a few times. The gene calls are TRBV7-2 and TRBJ2-3; TRBD2 aligns across 9 bases. J was trimmed by 6 bases and V by 4 bases; bases with no gene match: 20. The CDR3 consists of 19 residues. Germline CDR1 and CDR2: SGHTA and FQGNSA. The CDR3 region has the DNA TGTGCCAGCAGCTCAACCTTTGATAGCGCGGGGGGGGCTCTCGATACGCAGTATTTT. Protein sequence: CASSSTFDSAGGALDTQYF.

V gene TRBV11-3 combines with J gene TRBJ2-7, with D perhaps matching TRBD1 (6 bases). The V gene lost 5 bases and the J gene lost 0 bases, with 17 bases spanning the gap. The CDR3 consists of 16 residues. The germline gives CDR1 SGHNT, CDR2 YENEEA. Here the CDR3 reads CASSAVEDRSSYEQYV. The DNA for the CDR3 is TGTGCCAGCAGCGCCGTCGAAGACAGGAGCTCCTACGAGCAGTACGTC.

The V gene is TRBV7-8, the J gene TRBJ2-7; no reliable D call. Germline V CDR1 and CDR2: SGHVS, FQNEAQ. The CDR3 totals 15 residues. V was shortened by 5 bases and J by 0 bases, with 14 bases between the two germline ends. The CDR3 loop is CASSPRTLSSYEQYF. The CDR3 DNA is TGTGCCAGCAGCCCCCGGACGTTATCCTCCTACGAGCAGTACTTC.

The genes are TRBV7-3 and TRBJ1-1; D is unclear. The CDR3 length is 16 residues. Germline CDR1 is SGHTA and CDR2 is FQGTGA. Trimming removed 5 bases from V and 0 bases from J, with 16 bases in between. CDR3 in DNA: TGTGCCAGCAGCCCCCGGGTGGGAGCCGTGAACACTGAAGCTTTCTTT. Translation gives CASSPRVGAVNTEAFF.

This clonotype was seen many times. V gene TRBV4-3 combines with J gene TRBJ1-1; D is undetermined. Trimming removed 1 base from V and 5 bases from J, with 17 bases in between. CDR1 is LGHNA and CDR2 is YSLEER in the germline V gene. This CDR3 comprises 16 residues. DNA for the CDR3: TGCGCCAGCAGCCAAGCAGGAGTCGTAGAGGGAACTGAAGCTTTCTTT. Amino acids: CASSQAGVVEGTEAFF.

This clonotype appeared a few times. The chain couples TRBV7-9 to TRBJ2-6; possible D gene TRBD1, 5 bases. Trimming cost V 3 bases and J 0 bases, with 9 bases left between them. Germline CDR1 SEHNR, CDR2 FQNEAQ (reference sequence). The length of the CDR3 is 16 residues. The CDR3 DNA follows: TGTGCCAGCAGCTTTGGACACCTCTCTGGGGCCAACGTCCTGACTTTC. Translating gives CASSFGHLSGANVLTF.

The chain links TRBV5-1 to TRBJ2-1; tentative D call: TRBD1 (6 bases). The germline V gene encodes CDR1 SGHRS and CDR2 YFSETQ. Deletions cut 1 base from V and 9 bases from J, with 11 bases between. The CDR3 consists of 13 residues. The CDR3 nucleotides read TGCGCCAGCAGCTTGCCAGGGGACACTGAGCAGTTCTTC. Its protein is CASSLPGDTEQFF.

This clonotype occurred a few times. This sequence joins TRBV4-1 and TRBJ1-2; D might be TRBD1 (5 bases). The length of the CDR3 is 15 residues. The V end was cut by 4 bases, the J end by 7 bases, with 19 bases between. Germline lookup yields CDR1 MGHRA and CDR2 YSYEKL. The DNA of the CDR3 is TGCGCCAGCAGCCCTTCGGACAATTTTCCGGGTGGCTACACCTTC. Protein sequence: CASSPSDNFPGGYTF.

V usage is TRBV6-2 or TRBV6-3 and J usage is TRBJ2-1; no definite D call. The CDR3 has 12 residues. Germline V gene lookup returns CDR1 MNHEY and CDR2 SVGEGT. The germline V and J ends were trimmed by 5 bases and 8 bases, with 10 bases remaining between them. CDR3: CASSQRVDEQFF. Written as DNA, the CDR3 is TGTGCCAGCAGTCAAAGGGTGGATGAGCAGTTCTTC.

This chain connects TRBV29-1 to TRBJ2-7; 11 bases agree with TRBD2. The CDR3 consists of 14 residues. V dropped 6 bases and J dropped 2; count of bases not matched to a gene: 6. Germline loops: CDR1 SQVTM, CDR2 ANQGSEA. In DNA form, the CDR3 reads TGCAGCGTCGTAGTAGCGGGGGGGCCCTACGAGCAGTACTTC. Translating gives CSVVVAGGPYEQYF.

This clonotype turned up a few times. The genes are TRBV27 and TRBJ1-2; D not resolved. Germline assignment: CDR1 MNHEY and CDR2 SMNVEV (reference sequence). The CDR3 covers 14 residues. Trimming shortened V by 6 bases and J by 9 bases, and 20 bases separated the two germline ends. CDR3 bases: TGTGCCAGCAGACCATATTCGTCTGGCCTTCGCTACACCTTC. Translated: CASRPYSSGLRYTF.

The rearrangement links TRBV7-8 to TRBJ2-7; 7 bases fit TRBD1. The CDR3 runs 15 residues. The germline V gene has CDR1 SGHVS and CDR2 FQNEAQ. Trimming took 6 bases from V and 3 from J; bases not matched to a gene: 11. The CDR3 DNA is TGTGCCAGCAGGCCGGGCAGGGGGTCCCTCTACGAGCAGTACGTC. Its translation: CASRPGRGSLYEQYV.

The rearrangement links TRBV27 to TRBJ2-2; D assignment may be TRBD1 or TRBD2 (5 bases each). CDR3 length: 14 residues. V was pared by 4 bases and J by 4 bases, with 10 bases between. CDR1 is MNHEY, CDR2 SMNVEV, per germline (reference sequence). The CDR3 sequence: CASSWAGSTGELFF. The CDR3 DNA reads as TGTGCCAGCAGTTGGGCAGGGAGCACCGGGGAGCTGTTTTTT.

This chain links TRBV28 with TRBJ1-1; D gene ambiguous. This CDR3 has 13 amino acids. CDR1 is MDHEN, CDR2 SYDVKM, per germline. V lost 3 bases to trimming and J lost 10 bases, with 15 bases between them. The CDR3, as DNA: TGTGCCAGCAGTTTTGACGGCATTTGGGGAGCTTTCTTT. Encoded protein: CASSFDGIWGAFF.

The V and J genes are TRBV12-3 or TRBV12-4 and TRBJ1-5; D is undetermined. Deletions cut 11 bases from V and 7 bases from J, with 15 bases between. The CDR3 is made up of 12 amino acids. This chain's CDR3 is CAAPTRYQPQHF. The CDR3 nucleotides read TGTGCCGCCCCAACTAGGTACCAGCCCCAGCATTTT.

A few counts support this clonotype. The J gene is TRBJ2-7, the V gene TRBV6-2 or TRBV6-3, with 7 bases that match TRBD1. With V trimmed by 0 bases and J by 7 bases, 0 bases remained unmatched. This CDR3 has 12 residues. Germline assignment: CDR1 MNHEY and CDR2 SVGEGT. CDR3 sequence (DNA): TGTGCCAGCAGTTACTCGACAGGGGAGCAGTACTTC. Translation gives CASSYSTGEQYF.

Many counts were recorded for this clonotype. This chain uses TRBV4-1 with TRBJ1-5, with no clear D. Trimming took 4 bases from V and 0 from J, leaving 10 bases between them. This CDR3 spans 15 amino acids. In germline, CDR1 is MGHRA, CDR2 YSYEKL. The CDR3 DNA follows: TGCGCCAGCAGCCCCCGCTGGGTTAGCAATCAGCCCCAGCATTTT. Amino acid sequence: CASSPRWVSNQPQHF.

The J gene is TRBJ2-3, the V gene TRBV12-3 or TRBV12-4; D is unclear. Trimming took 6 bases from V and 6 from J, leaving 10 bases between them. The CDR3 totals 12 residues. CDR3 DNA: TGTGCCAGCAGCTGGACGGATGATACGCAGTATTTT. Translating gives CASSWTDDTQYF.